The 19 T cell receptor beta chains in this list originate from one sample, sequenced in a study of spatial heterogeneity in lung cancer. Which antigens these TCRs recognize remains unknown. TCRdb reanalysed the 5' RACE reads using MiXCR and keeps one entry per CDR3 protein. The profile shows about 9,400 distinct CDR3 sequences, just under 6.5% of them singletons. Described time point: sample taken at primary tumor resection. Study-level findings and limits: Intratumoral expanded alpha and beta TCR counts were found to track tumor mutation counts.

The input for sequencing was lung tumor tissue, taken at surgery. These TCRs come from a male donor with early-stage non-small cell lung cancer.

This clonotype was found many times. This chain uses TRBV5-1 with TRBJ1-2, with 7 positions matching TRBD1. This CDR3 is 15 amino acids long. Trimming removed 3 bases from V and 6 bases from J; junction bases left unmatched: 11. Germline assignment: CDR1 SGHRS and CDR2 YFSETQ. CDR3 nucleotides: TGCGCCAGCAGCTATACAGGGGATAGGATGAATGGCTACACCTTC. Amino acids: CASSYTGDRMNGYTF.

This clonotype has at least ten counts. The chain recombines TRBV12-3 or TRBV12-4 with TRBJ1-5; D not certain. The V end lost 6 bases, the J end lost 4 bases, and 10 bases lay between the germline ends. The CDR3 is made up of 13 amino acids. CDR3: CASSLMGNQPQHF. CDR3 in DNA: TGTGCCAGCAGCCTGATGGGGAATCAGCCCCAGCATTTT.

This clonotype was observed at least ten times. The genes are TRBV14 and TRBJ1-2; perhaps TRBD1 as D (5 bases). The CDR3 has 15 residues. V was cut by 0 bases and J by 4 bases, with 12 bases left in between. Germline lookup yields CDR1 SGHDN and CDR2 FVKESK. The CDR3 is CASSQDYGTLYGYTF. As DNA, the CDR3 is TGTGCCAGCAGCCAAGATTATGGGACTCTCTATGGCTACACCTTC.

This clonotype came up many times. This chain connects TRBV7-8 to TRBJ2-1, with 7 nucleotides matching TRBD2. V lost 1 base to trimming and J lost 9 bases; unmatched junction nucleotides: 3. Germline V gives CDR1 SGHVS, CDR2 FQNEAQ. CDR3 length: 13 amino acids. The CDR3 here is CASSLGGRGEQFF. For the CDR3, the DNA is TGTGCCAGCAGCTTAGGGGGGAGGGGTGAGCAGTTCTTC.

This clonotype is medium-sized (0.01 to 0.1%) within its sample. The rearrangement joins TRBV2 to TRBJ2-7, with D hard to call. V was trimmed by 2 bases and J by 5 bases, leaving 16 bases between them. This CDR3 comprises 15 residues. The germline gives CDR1 SNHLY, CDR2 FYNNEI. As DNA, the CDR3 is TGTGCCAGCAGTGAAATGGCGCTAGTTGAGGACGAGCAGTACGTC. Its translation is CASSEMALVEDEQYV.

This clonotype is categorized as large. The chain has TRBV6-6 and TRBJ1-1; D is unresolved. Germline V lookup: CDR1 MNHNY, CDR2 SVGAGI (reference sequence). This CDR3 comprises 13 residues. With 6 bases removed from V and 1 base from J, the gap between germline ends came to 9 bases. This chain's CDR3 is CASSSDGNTEAFF. The CDR3 bases are TGTGCCAGCAGCAGTGACGGGAACACTGAAGCTTTCTTT.

This clonotype appeared many times. The rearrangement links TRBV27 to TRBJ1-2; 9 bases match TRBD1. The CDR3 is 14 amino acids. CDR1 is MNHEY, CDR2 SMNVEV, per germline (reference sequence). With V trimmed by 6 bases and J by 5 bases, 7 bases remained unmatched. In DNA form, the CDR3 reads TGTGCCAGCAGGGGGACAGGGAAAGGGTATGGCTACACCTTC. It is translated as CASRGTGKGYGYTF.

This clonotype qualifies as medium-sized. J is TRBJ1-1 and V is TRBV4-1; D call uncertain. CDR1 and CDR2 from the germline V gene are MGHRA and YSYEKL. Trimming cost V 2 bases and J 2 bases, with 9 bases left between them. The CDR3 length is 14 residues. CDR3 bases: TGCGCCAGCAGCCAACCCTTGATAAACACTGAAGCTTTCTTT. It encodes CASSQPLINTEAFF.

This clonotype was seen ten or more times. This rearrangement joins TRBV2 to TRBJ1-1; TRBD1 is a possible D gene (5 bases). Per germline, CDR1 SNHLY and CDR2 FYNNEI. The CDR3 has 14 amino acids. The V end was cut by 7 bases, the J end by 1 base, with 13 bases between. CDR3 sequence reads: CASTPVRGNTEAFF. The CDR3 nucleotides are TGTGCCAGCACCCCCGTGAGGGGGAACACTGAAGCTTTCTTT. Together with reference TRBV2 and TRBJ1-1, the CDR3 gives the full variable domain: EPEVTQTPSHQVTQMGQEVILRCVPISNHLYFYWYRQILGQKVEFLVSFYNNEISEKSEIFDDQFSVERPDGSNFTLKIRSTKLEDSAMYFCASTPVRGNTEAFFGQGTRLTVV.

This clonotype has ten or more counts. J is TRBJ2-7 and V is TRBV27; D is ambiguous. Germline V gene data show CDR1 as MNHEY and CDR2 as SMNVEV (reference sequence). The CDR3 covers 16 residues. Between the trimmed V and J ends, which lost 2 bases and 3 bases, there was a span of 17 bases. For the CDR3, the DNA is TGTGCCAGCAGTTTAGTCTTGGGAACTCTAAACTACGAGCAGTACTTC. Protein: CASSLVLGTLNYEQYF.

This clonotype was observed at least ten times. The V call is TRBV28, the J call TRBJ1-6; D is unresolved. The CDR3 covers 17 residues. The V gene lost 2 bases and the J gene lost 0 bases, with 11 bases spanning the gap. CDR1 is MDHEN and CDR2 is SYDVKM in the germline V gene. CDR3 amino acids: CASSLTLGSSYNSPLHF. The CDR3 bases are TGTGCCAGCAGTTTAACCTTGGGGAGCTCCTATAATTCACCCCTCCACTTT.

This clonotype has a count of ten or more. J is TRBJ2-1 and V is TRBV12-3 or TRBV12-4; D is possibly TRBD2 (5 bases). V lost 3 bases, J lost 9 bases, and 18 bases lay in between. The CDR3 has 15 amino acids. In DNA form, the CDR3 reads TGTGCCAGCAGTTTGGTGGCCCGGGTGAGCGGTGAGCAGTTCTTC. Translating gives CASSLVARVSGEQFF.

This clonotype was seen at least ten times. The gene calls are TRBV20-1 and TRBJ1-6; the D is unclear. The CDR3 contains 13 residues. V was clipped by 5 bases and J by 10 bases, with 15 bases between them. Germline values: CDR1 DFQATT, CDR2 SNEGSKA (reference sequence). The CDR3 loop reads CSALGGIGSPLHF. CDR3 bases: TGCAGTGCTCTTGGAGGAATCGGCTCACCCCTCCACTTT.

This clonotype occurred many times. The rearrangement uses TRBV7-9 and TRBJ1-5; a possible D gene is TRBD1 (5 bases). Trimming shortened V by 1 base and J by 8 bases, and 12 bases separated the two germline ends. Germline lookup yields CDR1 SEHNR and CDR2 FQNEAQ (reference sequence). The CDR3 loop spans 14 amino acids. The CDR3 loop reads CASSLGGTLEPQHF. In DNA, the CDR3 is TGTGCCAGCAGCTTAGGCGGGACCCTGGAGCCCCAGCATTTT.

This clonotype was observed many times. The chain has TRBV12-1 and TRBJ1-2; the table calls TRBD1, which could not be checked here. TRBV12-1 is an annotated pseudogene. The CDR3 has 14 amino acids. The CDR3 DNA reads as TGTGCCAGCAGGTACGGACAGGGGCCCTATGGCTACACCTTC. Its protein is CASRYGQGPYGYTF.

This clonotype was seen ten or more times. A read error may produce the germline difference seen at one junction end. This sequence joins TRBV5-1 and TRBJ2-7; D remains ambiguous. The germline CDR1 and CDR2 sequences are SGHRS and YFSETQ. CDR3 length equals 15 residues. The CDR3 loop is CASSLAELFSNEQYF. Written as DNA, the CDR3 is TGCGCCAGCAGCTTGGCAGAATTGTTCTCCAACGAGCAGTACTTC. Looking up the rest from reference TRBV5-1 and TRBJ2-7 gives the full variable domain: KAGVTQTPRYLIKTRGQQVTLSCSPISGHRSVSWYQQTPGQGLQFLFEYFSETQRNKGNFPGRFSGRQFSNSRSEMNVSTLELGDSALYLCASSLAELFSNEQYFGPGTRLTVT.

This clonotype is termed medium-sized. The V gene is TRBV5-1, the J gene TRBJ1-1, with no clear D. There are 11 residues in the CDR3. V gave up 0 bases and J gave up 10 bases, with 7 bases separating them. Germline V gene lookup returns CDR1 SGHRS and CDR2 YFSETQ. The CDR3 is CASSLGAGAFF. CDR3 nucleotide sequence: TGCGCCAGCAGCTTGGGAGCGGGAGCTTTCTTT.

Ten or more counts support this clonotype. The chain links TRBV5-1 to TRBJ2-1; a possible D gene is TRBD1 (6 bases). The CDR3 sequence is 17 residues long. The germline gives CDR1 SGHRS, CDR2 YFSETQ. V was pared by 7 bases and J by 1 base, with 21 bases between. The CDR3 bases are TGCGCCAGCTCGGGACGGACGAGTAGGGGGTCCTACAATGAGCAGTTCTTC. Translation gives CASSGRTSRGSYNEQFF.

Ten or more counts support this clonotype. The J gene is TRBJ2-6, the V gene TRBV12-3 or TRBV12-4; D may be TRBD1 (6 bases). Between the trimmed V and J ends, which lost 5 bases and 1 base, there was a span of 9 bases. The CDR3 is 15 residues long. CDR3 coding DNA: TGTGCCAGCAGTGTAAGGGGGTCTGGGGCCAACGTCCTGACTTTC. Protein sequence: CASSVRGSGANVLTF.